The clone carrying this TCR beta chain has a count of ten or more. Its target is not known. Germline V gene lookup returns CDR1 MDHEN and CDR2 SYDVKM. Trimming stripped 6 bases from V and 1 base from J, with 15 bases between. The length of the CDR3 is 16 residues. The data stem from a study of immune heterogeneity within non-small cell lung tumors. Across the whole study: Tumors were classified as 4 squamous cell carcinomas, some eleven non-squamous carcinomas and 1 not otherwise specified. General study results and limits: Local tumor mutational burden correlated moderately but significantly with local T-cell clonality (R roughly 0.36). Individual patients largely had distinct high-frequency T-cell receptor beta clonotypes from one another.

With 32 V and 13 J primers, multiplex PCR amplified the TCR beta CDR3. TCRdb re-called the multiplex PCR reads through MiXCR, storing one row per CDR3 protein. This sample has over 9,000 distinct CDR3 sequences; around 30% occur once, and the top ten carry approximately 12%. Each sample used 600 ng of genomic DNA from bulk tumor tissue. Multiple biopsies spaced far apart were taken from each primary tumor during surgery. Before undergoing curative surgery, patients had newly diagnosed non-small cell lung cancer that was untreated. Material: lung tumor tissue. This TCR derives from a man aged 45 to 65 with non-small cell lung cancer. V usage is TRBV28 and J usage is TRBJ1-4; D perhaps matches TRBD1 (6 bases). DNA for the CDR3: TGTGCCAGCAGACCGCCCGACAGGTTAACTAATGAAAAACTGTTTTTT. This gives the protein CASRPPDRLTNEKLFF.